These 25 T cell receptor beta chains share one sample of origin, sequenced in a study of neoadjuvant nivolumab and ipilimumab in lung cancer. Libraries were prepared by immunoSEQ multiplex PCR; TCRdb keeps only in-frame clonotypes and omits some of them. This repertoire shows about 33,000 clones, roughly 90% found once; its top ten account for under 2.5%. This material consisted of peripheral blood, taken after neoadjuvant nivolumab, alone or with ipilimumab, at or shortly before surgery. Receptor source: an adult with non-small cell lung cancer.

The chain recombines TRBV5-5 with TRBJ2-2; possibly TRBD1 for D (9 bases). Germline V lookup: CDR1 SGHKS, CDR2 YYEKEE (reference sequence). V lost 4 bases and J lost 5, with 18 bases in between. The length of the CDR3 is 16 residues. The CDR3 DNA is TGTGCCAGCAGCCCAACAGGGGGCGGGAGGACCGGGGAGCTGTTTTTT. This sequence encodes CASSPTGGGRTGELFF.

The rearrangement uses TRBV5-6 and TRBJ2-3; 12 positions agree with TRBD1. The CDR3 consists of 15 residues. The J segment lost 6 bases and the V segment lost 0 bases, leaving 2 bases of the junction unmatched. The germline gives CDR1 SGHDT, CDR2 YYEEEE. The CDR3 DNA is TGTGCCAGCAGCTTGGGGGACAGGGGGCTCGATACGCAGTATTTT. Its protein is CASSLGDRGLDTQYF. Supplemented by reference TRBV5-6 and TRBJ2-3, the full variable domain reads DAGVTQSPTHLIKTRGQQVTLRCSPKSGHDTVSWYQQALGQGPQFIFQYYEEEERQRGNFPDRFSGHQFPNYSSELNVNALLLGDSALYLCASSLGDRGLDTQYFGPGTRLTVL.

The chain links TRBV7-9 to TRBJ2-5; 9 bases are shared with TRBD1. Per the germline V gene, CDR1 is SEHNR and CDR2 is FQNEAQ (reference sequence). This CDR3 region has 14 residues. Losses at the gene ends were 7 bases for V and 5 bases for J; bases not matched to a gene: 8. CDR3 amino acids: CASTHRGQLETQYF. The CDR3 bases are TGTGCCAGCACCCACAGGGGGCAATTGGAGACCCAGTACTTC.

The rearrangement joins TRBV18 to TRBJ2-3; 13 nucleotides align to TRBD2. With 5 bases clipped from V and 6 bases from J, the junction kept 5 bases outside the gene matches. The CDR3 extends over 15 amino acids. Germline V gives CDR1 KGHSH, CDR2 LQKENI. Here the CDR3 reads CASSSTSGRRDTQYF. DNA for the CDR3: TGTGCCAGCTCATCGACTAGCGGGAGGAGGGATACGCAGTATTTT.

The chain links TRBV5-6 to TRBJ1-1; D is undetermined. Germline V gene data show CDR1 as SGHDT and CDR2 as YYEEEE. V was pared by 4 bases and J by 0 bases, with 7 bases between. The CDR3 extends over 13 amino acids. The CDR3: CASSGTMNTEAFF. CDR3 in DNA: TGTGCCAGCAGCGGCACCATGAACACTGAAGCTTTCTTT.

This chain uses TRBV7-9 with TRBJ2-7; maybe TRBD1 (5 bases). CDR3 size: 16 residues. V dropped 3 bases and J dropped 5 bases, with 20 bases sitting between them. Germline V gene lookup returns CDR1 SEHNR and CDR2 FQNEAQ (reference sequence). The CDR3 sequence is CASSFFGQAGRHEQYF. The CDR3 region has the DNA TGTGCCAGCAGCTTTTTTGGCCAGGCAGGGCGGCACGAGCAGTACTTC.

The chain couples TRBV9 to TRBJ2-7; tentatively, D is TRBD1 (5 bases). Germline V gives CDR1 SGDLS, CDR2 YYNGEE. The germline V and J ends were trimmed by 0 bases and 0 bases, with 13 bases remaining between them. This CDR3 contains 16 residues. The CDR3 loop reads CASSVGGLRSSYEQYF. CDR3 in DNA: TGTGCCAGCAGCGTAGGGGGCCTTCGTAGCTCCTACGAGCAGTACTTC.

The chain joins TRBV10-1 to TRBJ2-1; D possibly matches TRBD1 or TRBD2 (5 bases each). Trimming left V 5 bases short and J 4 bases short, with 9 bases between. The CDR3 loop spans 13 amino acids. Germline assignment: CDR1 WNHNN and CDR2 SYGVQD (reference sequence). CDR3 DNA sequence: TGCGCCAGCAGTATGGGACCATACAATGAGCAGTTCTTC. Protein sequence: CASSMGPYNEQFF.

The chain recombines TRBV7-2 with TRBJ2-1, with unresolved D. Germline values: CDR1 SGHTA, CDR2 FQGNSA. CDR3 size: 12 residues. V dropped 3 bases and J dropped 14 bases, with 14 bases sitting between them. CDR3 residues: CASSLGLFEEFF. The CDR3 coding sequence is TGTGCCAGCAGCTTGGGCCTCTTCGAAGAGTTCTTC.

CDR3 loop: CASSIGPRYGYTF. The CDR3 region has the DNA TGTGCCAGTAGTATAGGCCCTCGGTATGGCTACACCTTC. V is TRBV19 and J is TRBJ1-2, with D unclear. Trimming shortened V by 1 base and J by 5 bases, and 8 bases separated the two germline ends. The germline V gene has CDR1 LNHDA and CDR2 SQIVND (reference sequence). The CDR3 totals 13 residues.

The chain couples TRBV29-1 to TRBJ2-1; D unresolved. Germline CDR1 SQVTM, CDR2 ANQGSEA. CDR3 length: 13 amino acids. Trimming stripped 1 base from V and 4 bases from J, with 8 bases between. CDR3 sequence: CSVEVGRYNEQFF. CDR3 sequence (DNA): TGCAGCGTTGAAGTAGGGCGTTACAATGAGCAGTTCTTC.

The chain couples TRBV27 to TRBJ1-2; a possible D gene is TRBD1 (5 bases). The CDR3 spans 14 residues. In germline, CDR1 is MNHEY, CDR2 SMNVEV (reference sequence). Trimming left V 3 bases short and J 4 bases short, with 12 bases between. The CDR3 DNA follows: TGTGCCAGCAGTTTCTTCCGGGGCGGCTATGGCTACACCTTC. This codes for CASSFFRGGYGYTF.

CDR3 sequence reads: CASGTLAGLRETQYF. DNA of the CDR3: TGTGCCAGCGGCACACTAGCGGGTCTTCGGGAGACCCAGTACTTC. The J gene is TRBJ2-5, the V gene TRBV25-1; TRBD2 aligns across 9 bases. The CDR3 has 15 residues. The V and J ends lost 8 bases and 5 bases, in that order; junction bases with no gene match: 12. The V gene's germline CDR1 is MGHDK and CDR2 SYGVNS. Complete variable domain (other parts from reference TRBV25-1 and TRBJ2-5): EADIYQTPRYLVIGTGKKITLECSQTMGHDKMYWYQQDPGMELHLIHYSYGVNSTEKGDLSSESTVSRIRTEHFPLTLESARPSHTSQYLCASGTLAGLRETQYFGPGTRLLVL.

V is TRBV28 and J is TRBJ2-7; 7 bases are shared with TRBD2. There are 14 residues in the CDR3. J lost 5 bases, V lost 7 bases, and 11 bases had no gene match. Germline-derived CDR1 and CDR2 are MDHEN and SYDVKM. Here the CDR3 reads CASNVRAGTNEQYF. As DNA, the CDR3 is TGTGCCAGCAACGTAAGAGCGGGAACCAACGAGCAGTACTTC.

As DNA, the CDR3 is TGTGCCAGCAGCTTGGGACTAGTCTACGAGCAGTACTTC. Protein product: CASSLGLVYEQYF. The rearrangement links TRBV5-5 to TRBJ2-7; D is perhaps TRBD2 (6 bases). The CDR3 totals 13 residues. Trimming took off 0 bases at V and 3 bases at J, with 7 bases between the two ends. Germline V gene lookup returns CDR1 SGHKS and CDR2 YYEKEE (reference sequence). The complete variable domain, with remaining parts taken from reference TRBV5-5 and TRBJ2-7, reads DAGVTQSPTHLIKTRGQQVTLRCSPISGHKSVSWYQQVLGQGPQFIFQYYEKEERGRGNFPDRFSARQFPNYSSELNVNALLLGDSALYLCASSLGLVYEQYFGPGTRLTVT.

The chain uses TRBV14 and TRBJ1-5; 9 positions agree with TRBD1. The CDR3 is 15 amino acids. V lost 4 bases, J lost 1 base, and 2 bases stayed unmatched. Per germline, CDR1 SGHDN and CDR2 FVKESK. CDR3 coding DNA: TGTGCCAGCAGCCTCGGACAGGGGAGCAATCAGCCCCAGCATTTT. It specifies CASSLGQGSNQPQHF. The full variable domain, completed using reference TRBV14 and TRBJ1-5, is EAGVTQFPSHSVIEKGQTVTLRCDPISGHDNLYWYRRVMGKEIKFLLHFVKESKQDESGMPNNRFLAERTGGTYSTLKVQPAELEDSGVYFCASSLGQGSNQPQHFGDGTRLSIL.

The chain carries TRBV2 and TRBJ2-3, with D possibly being TRBD2 (5 bases). CDR1 and CDR2 from the germline V gene are SNHLY and FYNNEI. CDR3 length: 13 residues. The CDR3 sequence is CALSRESTDTQYF. The CDR3 DNA reads TGTGCTCTCTCGAGGGAGTCCACAGATACGCAGTATTTT.

The V gene is TRBV7-8, the J gene TRBJ2-7; 12 bases are shared with TRBD2. The CDR3 has 16 amino acids. Trimming took 0 bases from V and 4 from J; bases not matched to a gene: 4. The germline gives CDR1 SGHVS, CDR2 FQNEAQ. DNA for the CDR3: TGTGCCAGCAGCTTAGCCCCTAGCGGGAGGGCGTACGAGCAGTACTTC. It specifies CASSLAPSGRAYEQYF.

The chain employs TRBV9 and TRBJ1-5; D may be TRBD1 (6 bases). CDR3 length: 16 residues. Germline V gene data show CDR1 as SGDLS and CDR2 as YYNGEE. V was trimmed by 0 bases and J by 5 bases, leaving 15 bases between them. The CDR3 DNA follows: TGTGCCAGCAGCGTAGGCCCGGAGAGGGGGGATCAGCCCCAGCATTTT. Translated: CASSVGPERGDQPQHF.

The chain recombines TRBV5-4 with TRBJ1-1; TRBD1 is a possible D gene (5 bases). Trimming removed 4 bases from V and 4 bases from J, with 17 bases in between. CDR3 length equals 15 residues. CDR1 and CDR2 from the germline V gene are SGHNT and YYREEE (reference sequence). CDR3 DNA: TGTGCCAGCAGCCAAAAAAACAGGCTGCCCACTGAAGCTTTCTTT. Protein: CASSQKNRLPTEAFF.

V is TRBV6-1 and J is TRBJ2-5; D may be TRBD1 (6 bases). V was clipped by 2 bases and J by 0 bases, with 16 bases between them. This CDR3 is 17 amino acids long. Germline V gives CDR1 MNHNS, CDR2 SASEGT. CDR3 nucleotides: TGTGCCAGCAGTGAAAACAGGGTGGGGGAGTACCAAGAGACCCAGTACTTC. This gives the protein CASSENRVGEYQETQYF.

This rearrangement joins TRBV5-1 to TRBJ2-5; the match to TRBD2 covers 10 bases. The CDR3 extends over 14 amino acids. Trimming at V came to 6 bases and at J to 4 bases, leaving 6 bases not matched to a gene. In germline, CDR1 is SGHRS, CDR2 YFSETQ. The CDR3 sequence: CASNQAGGPETQYF. The DNA for the CDR3 is TGCGCCAGCAACCAAGCGGGAGGGCCAGAGACCCAGTACTTC.

The chain employs TRBV6-1 and TRBJ1-5; 7 bases line up with TRBD1. Losses at the gene ends were 0 bases for V and 4 bases for J; bases not matched to a gene: 9. CDR1 and CDR2 from the germline V gene are MNHNS and SASEGT. The CDR3 runs to 17 residues. CDR3 sequence reads: CASSEAMGQTPNQPQHF. CDR3 nucleotides: TGTGCCAGCAGTGAAGCTATGGGACAGACCCCAAATCAGCCCCAGCATTTT.

The rearrangement joins TRBV28 to TRBJ2-1; 13 bases agree with TRBD2. Germline assignment: CDR1 MDHEN and CDR2 SYDVKM. This CDR3 region has 18 residues. V shed 6 bases and J 3 bases; nucleotides not matched to a gene: 11. The CDR3: CASSSAGGLAGIYNEQFF. The CDR3 DNA follows: TGTGCCAGCAGCTCCGCGGGGGGACTAGCGGGAATCTACAATGAGCAGTTCTTC.

The chain combines TRBV27 with TRBJ2-1; D possibly corresponds to TRBD1 (7 bases). The V end was cut by 8 bases, the J end by 1 base, with 12 bases between. The CDR3 is 14 residues long. Looked up from germline, CDR1 is MNHEY and CDR2 is SMNVEV (reference sequence). The CDR3: CASRQGGSYNEQFF. The CDR3 nucleotides are TGTGCCAGCCGGCAGGGGGGATCCTACAATGAGCAGTTCTTC.